This T cell receptor (beta chain) was identified during a study of cytomegalovirus exposure and HLA in healthy donors. Broader study findings: Rarity marked most TCR sequences, yet some public TCRs occurred in many donors.

A multiplex PCR was run with 60 Vbeta primers and 13 Jbeta primers. The data were produced by immunoSEQ multiplex PCR, yet TCRdb's version contains in-frame clones alone and is incomplete. The sample contains roughly 110,000 clones, roughly 68% of which appear only once. In this sample, this clone turned up a few times. Its specificity is unknown. The TCR was taken from a woman aged 25-40 years in good health and CMV-seronegative. Material: PBMCs.

The CDR3 nucleotides read TGCGCCAGCAGTCAAGGGGGGGGACGTAATGAAAAACTGTTTTTT. Translation gives CASSQGGGRNEKLFF. The V gene is TRBV23-1, the J gene TRBJ1-4; tentative D call: TRBD1 (5 bases). TRBV23-1 is annotated as an ORF whose role is uncertain. CDR3 length equals 15 residues. V lost 2 bases and J 4 bases, leaving 11 bases between the germline ends.